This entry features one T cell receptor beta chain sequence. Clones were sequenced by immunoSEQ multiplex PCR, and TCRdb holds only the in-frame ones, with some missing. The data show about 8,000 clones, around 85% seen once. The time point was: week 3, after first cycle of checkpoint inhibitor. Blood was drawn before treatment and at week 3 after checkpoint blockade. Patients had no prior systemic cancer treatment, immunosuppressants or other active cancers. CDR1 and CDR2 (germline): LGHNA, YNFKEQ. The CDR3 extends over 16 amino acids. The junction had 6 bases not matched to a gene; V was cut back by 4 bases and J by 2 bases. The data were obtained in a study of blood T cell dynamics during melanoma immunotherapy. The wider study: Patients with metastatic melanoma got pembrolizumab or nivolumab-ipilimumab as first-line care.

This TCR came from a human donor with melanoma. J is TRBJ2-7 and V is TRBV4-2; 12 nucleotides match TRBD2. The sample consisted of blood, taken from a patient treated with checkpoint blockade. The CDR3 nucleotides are TGTGCCAGCAGCCCTCGAGGACTAGCGGGAACCTACGAGCAGTACTTC. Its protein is CASSPRGLAGTYEQYF.